The 21 T cell receptor beta chains below all came from one sample that was sequenced in a study of response to subunit inactivated influenza vaccine. TCRdb ran MiXCR on the RT-PCR reads and lists one entry per CDR3 protein. Of around 480,000 distinct CDR3 sequences listed, approximately 15% are singletons. The sequencing used CD4+ T cells sorted from PBMCs, collected less than 30 months after vaccination. The receptors here all came from a man aged 50-75 years who received an inactivated influenza vaccine.

The chain combines TRBV18 with TRBJ2-3; D gene unclear. Germline V gives CDR1 KGHSH, CDR2 LQKENI. The CDR3 consists of 15 residues. V lost 6 bases and J 0 bases, leaving 13 bases between the germline ends. The CDR3 protein is CASSRNTPSTDTQYF. CDR3 in DNA: TGTGCCAGCTCGCGAAATACCCCTAGCACAGATACGCAGTATTTT.

The chain combines TRBV7-6 with TRBJ2-2; 8 bases map to TRBD1. The CDR3 consists of 16 residues. V lost 1 base to trimming and J lost 7 bases; unmatched junction nucleotides: 8. From germline, CDR1 is SGHVS and CDR2 FNYEAQ. CDR3 in DNA: TGTGCCAGCAGCTTAGGTCCCAGGGGGCGAATCGGGGAGCTGTTTTTT. The encoded protein is CASSLGPRGRIGELFF.

A few counts support this clonotype. This CDR3 reads CASSLGDWYQPQHF. The CDR3, as DNA: TGTGCCAGCAGCTTAGGGGATTGGTATCAGCCCCAGCATTTT. The chain recombines TRBV7-2 with TRBJ1-5, with D uncertain. With 1 base removed from V and 5 bases from J, the gap between germline ends came to 9 bases. Germline values: CDR1 SGHTA, CDR2 FQGNSA. This CDR3 contains 14 residues.

V is TRBV21-1 and J is TRBJ2-7; the table's D call TRBD1 went unverified against the DNA. TRBV21-1 is a recognized pseudogene. The CDR3 spans 13 residues. Here the CDR3 reads CASHPSLGYEQYF. DNA for the CDR3: TGTGCCAGCCATCCGTCCCTAGGGTACGAGCAGTACTTC.

Notes on this clonotype: The junction does not match germline at one end; this may be a read error. The gene calls are TRBV20-1 and TRBJ2-1; 14 positions agree with TRBD2. Per germline, CDR1 DFQATT and CDR2 SNEGSKA (reference sequence). CDR3 length: 16 residues. This chain's CDR3 is CCASPGLAGVLDEQFF. The CDR3 DNA reads as TGCTGTGCTTCGCCGGGACTAGCGGGGGTACTGGATGAGCAGTTCTTC.

This chain joins TRBV6-5 and TRBJ2-7; D not certain. Trimming left V 3 bases short and J 3 bases short, with 12 bases between. Per germline, CDR1 MNHEY and CDR2 SVGAGI. This CDR3 region has 14 residues. The CDR3 sequence: CASSYRATDYEQYF. The DNA of the CDR3 is TGTGCCAGCAGTTATCGGGCGACGGACTACGAGCAGTACTTC.

The chain combines TRBV20-1 with TRBJ2-7, with D uncertain. CDR1 is DFQATT, CDR2 SNEGSKA, per germline (reference sequence). This CDR3 spans 12 amino acids. V shed 0 bases and J shed 2 bases, with 5 bases lying between them. The CDR3 DNA reads TGCAGTGCTAGAGATGAGCCCTACGAGCAGTACTTC. It is translated as CSARDEPYEQYF.

Details on this clonotype: A much more abundant neighbour one base away suggests this may be a read error. V gene TRBV11-2 combines with J gene TRBJ2-5; possible D gene TRBD1, 6 bases. Deletions cut 6 bases from V and 1 base from J, with 9 bases between. There are 13 residues in the CDR3. Germline V gives CDR1 SGHAT, CDR2 FQNNGV. The DNA of the CDR3 is TGTGCCAGCAGTTGGACAGTCCAAGAGACCCAGTACTTC. Protein product: CASSWTVQETQYF.

This clonotype was observed a handful of times. V gene TRBV10-2 combines with J gene TRBJ1-2; a possible D gene is TRBD1 (5 bases). The CDR3 has 11 amino acids. Trimming cost V 7 bases and J 7 bases, with 10 bases left between them. Looked up from germline, CDR1 is WSHSY and CDR2 is SAAADI. As DNA, the CDR3 is TGCGCCAGCACCGAAGGGGTTGGCTACACCTTC. Its translation: CASTEGVGYTF.

This clonotype was observed a few times. The J gene is TRBJ2-4, the V gene TRBV6-2 or TRBV6-3; D not certain. The CDR3 has 12 amino acids. Trimming left V 8 bases short and J 3 bases short, with 8 bases between. Germline V gene sequence: CDR1 MNHEY, CDR2 SVGEGT. The DNA of the CDR3 is TGTGCCAGCGGGCGAGACAAAAACATTCAGTACTTC. This codes for CASGRDKNIQYF.

The sample holds a few counts of this clonotype. V usage is TRBV29-1 and J usage is TRBJ1-3; D is unresolved. The V gene lost 3 bases and the J gene lost 0 bases, with 6 bases spanning the gap. Germline V gives CDR1 SQVTM, CDR2 ANQGSEA. This CDR3 has 13 residues. This CDR3 reads CSVEFGSGNTIYF. Here the CDR3 DNA reads TGCAGCGTTGAGTTCGGCTCTGGAAACACCATATATTTT. Full variable domain (remainder filled in from reference TRBV29-1 and TRBJ1-3): SAVISQKPSRDICQRGTSLTIQCQVDSQVTMMFWYRQQPGQSLTLIATANQGSEATYESGFVIDKFPISRPNLTFSTLTVSNMSPEDSSIYLCSVEFGSGNTIYFGEGSWLTVV.

The V gene is TRBV5-1, the J gene TRBJ2-2, with D possibly matching TRBD2 (5 bases). Trimming took 1 base from V and 5 from J, leaving 12 bases between them. The germline V gene has CDR1 SGHRS and CDR2 YFSETQ. CDR3 length: 15 amino acids. CDR3 in amino acids: CASSLQSGETGELFF. DNA for the CDR3: TGCGCCAGCAGCTTGCAGTCCGGGGAGACCGGGGAGCTGTTTTTT.

This clonotype was counted only a few times. This sequence joins TRBV29-1 and TRBJ2-5; TRBD1 matches at 10 bases. This CDR3 is built from 16 residues. Looked up from germline, CDR1 is SQVTM and CDR2 is ANQGSEA. The V gene end was trimmed by 5 bases and the J gene end by 3 bases; junction bases not matched to a gene: 12. This CDR3 is CSVTLGQGFLEETQYF. CDR3 nucleotides: TGCAGCGTTACCCTGGGACAGGGGTTTTTAGAAGAGACCCAGTACTTC.

The rearrangement joins TRBV10-3 to TRBJ2-5; the D is unclear. The germline V and J ends were trimmed by 2 bases and 3 bases, with 4 bases remaining between them. The CDR3 length is 12 residues. Per the germline V gene, CDR1 is ENHRY and CDR2 is SYGVKD. The CDR3 region is CAISEGEETQYF. Here the CDR3 DNA reads TGTGCCATCAGTGAGGGAGAAGAGACCCAGTACTTC.

The J gene is TRBJ1-2, the V gene TRBV4-1; D possibly corresponds to TRBD1 (5 bases). The V and J ends lost 0 bases and 7 bases respectively, with 9 bases between them. Germline assignment: CDR1 MGHRA and CDR2 YSYEKL. The CDR3 spans 13 residues. Here the CDR3 DNA reads TGCGCCAGCAGCCAAGAGATAGGGGTTGGCTACACCTTC. Translating gives CASSQEIGVGYTF.

This clonotype has a count of ten or more. The rearrangement uses TRBV6-4 and TRBJ2-1; the match to TRBD2 covers 8 bases. The CDR3 has 16 amino acids. V trimming: 3 bases; J trimming: 3 bases; junction bases outside the gene matches: 7. The germline gives CDR1 MRHNA, CDR2 SNTAGT. The CDR3 loop is CASSESPGTSYNEQFF. The CDR3 bases are TGTGCCAGCAGTGAAAGTCCCGGGACTAGCTACAATGAGCAGTTCTTC.

This clonotype has a handful of counts. The gene calls are TRBV5-1 and TRBJ2-7; D is perhaps TRBD1 (5 bases). Germline CDR1 reads SGHRS; CDR2 reads YFSETQ. Trimming pared 7 bases from V and 5 bases from J, leaving 19 bases between. This CDR3 contains 14 residues. DNA for the CDR3: TGCGCCAGCGCGGTACGAGACAGAACCCACGAGCAGTACTTC. Amino acid sequence: CASAVRDRTHEQYF.

Turning to this clonotype: Compared with germline, one end of the junction differs, possibly owing to a read error. The V call is TRBV12-3 or TRBV12-4, the J call TRBJ2-1, with 9 positions matching TRBD2. The CDR3 consists of 18 residues. The CDR3 loop is CTSCSPGLAGHSYNEQFF. The DNA of the CDR3 is TGTACCAGCTGTTCCCCGGGGCTAGCGGGGCACTCCTACAATGAGCAGTTCTTC.

Many counts were recorded for this clonotype. CDR3 loop: CASSRDRGPRLGYEQYF. As DNA, the CDR3 is TGCGCCAGCAGCCGGGACAGGGGGCCACGTCTCGGCTACGAGCAGTACTTC. The chain is built from TRBV5-1 and TRBJ2-7; 12 bases are a match to TRBD1. Germline CDR1 SGHRS, CDR2 YFSETQ. Trimming removed 4 bases from V and 3 bases from J; junction bases left unmatched: 11. The CDR3 runs to 17 residues.

This chain links TRBV7-2 with TRBJ1-1; a weak D match, TRBD1 (5 bases). The CDR3 totals 15 residues. V shed 5 bases and J shed 1 base, with 14 bases lying between them. Germline values: CDR1 SGHTA, CDR2 FQGNSA. The CDR3 DNA follows: TGTGCCAGCAGCCCGAGGTTGGGGGAGAACACTGAAGCTTTCTTT. Translating it yields CASSPRLGENTEAFF.

The DNA for the CDR3 is TGTGCCAGCAGCCAAGGGGTGGGCAATCAGCCCCAGCATTTT. As protein: CASSQGVGNQPQHF. The gene calls are TRBV12-3 or TRBV12-4 and TRBJ1-5; D perhaps matches TRBD1 (5 bases). The CDR3 length is 14 residues. With 6 bases removed from V and 2 bases from J, the gap between germline ends came to 11 bases.